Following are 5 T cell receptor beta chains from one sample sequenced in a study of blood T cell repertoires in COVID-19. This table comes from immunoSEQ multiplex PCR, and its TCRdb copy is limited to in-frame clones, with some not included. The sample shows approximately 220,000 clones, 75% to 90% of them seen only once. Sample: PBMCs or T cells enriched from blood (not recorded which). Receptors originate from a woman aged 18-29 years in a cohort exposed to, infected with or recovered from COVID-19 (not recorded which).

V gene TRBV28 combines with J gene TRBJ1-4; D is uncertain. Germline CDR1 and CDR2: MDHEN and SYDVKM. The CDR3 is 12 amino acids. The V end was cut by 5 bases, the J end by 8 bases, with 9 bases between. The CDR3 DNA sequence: TGTGCCAGCAGTCCCCTAGGAGAAAAACTGTTTTTT. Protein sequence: CASSPLGEKLFF.

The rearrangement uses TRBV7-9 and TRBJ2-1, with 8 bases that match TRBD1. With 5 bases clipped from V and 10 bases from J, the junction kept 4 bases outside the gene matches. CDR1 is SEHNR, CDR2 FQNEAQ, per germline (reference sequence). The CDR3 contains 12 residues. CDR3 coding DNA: TGTGCCAGCAGCCTCCGGGACAGGGAGCAGTTCTTC. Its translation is CASSLRDREQFF. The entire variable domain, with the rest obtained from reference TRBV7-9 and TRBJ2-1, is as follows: DTGVSQNPRHKITKRGQNVTFRCDPISEHNRLYWYRQTLGQGPEFLTYFQNEAQLEKSRLLSDRFSAERPKGSFSTLEIQRTEQGDSAMYLCASSLRDREQFFGPGTRLTVL.

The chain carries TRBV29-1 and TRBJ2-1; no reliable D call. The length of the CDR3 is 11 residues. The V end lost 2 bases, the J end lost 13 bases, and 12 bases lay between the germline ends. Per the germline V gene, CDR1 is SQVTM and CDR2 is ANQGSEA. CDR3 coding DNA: TGCAGCGTTGAATCCACAGTAGGTCAGTTCTTC. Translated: CSVESTVGQFF.

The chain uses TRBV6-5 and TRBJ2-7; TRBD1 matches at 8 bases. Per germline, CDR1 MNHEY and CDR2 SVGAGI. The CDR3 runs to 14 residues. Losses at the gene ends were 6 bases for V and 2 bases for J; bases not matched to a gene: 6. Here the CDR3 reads CASRTGDRPYEQYF. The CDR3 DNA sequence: TGTGCCAGCAGAACCGGGGACAGGCCCTACGAGCAGTACTTC.

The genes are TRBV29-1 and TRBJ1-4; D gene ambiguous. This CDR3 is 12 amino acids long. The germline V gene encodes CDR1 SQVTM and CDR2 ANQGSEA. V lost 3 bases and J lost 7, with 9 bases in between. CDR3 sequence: CSVDDGGEKLFF. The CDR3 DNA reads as TGCAGCGTTGATGACGGCGGTGAAAAACTGTTTTTT.